This is a list of T cell receptor beta chains from one sample in a study of glioma-infiltrating T cells. TCRdb re-called the multiplex PCR reads with MiXCR, one entry per CDR3 protein. Here the sample spans about 6,000 distinct CDR3 sequences, around two fifths being singletons. What was sequenced was glioma tissue, nonneoplastic brain tissue, or PBMCs (not recorded which). These receptors came from a human donor with low-grade glioma or glioblastoma, undergoing nonglioma brain surgery, or in good health (not recorded which). The CDR3 runs from the conserved cysteine through the conserved F or W. The order of the fields is CDR3 DNA, CDR3 protein, D gene, V gene, clone size, J gene. A D gene is named only where the DNA matches it firmly. Size is omitted from some rows. Given values are once, few, many or a class for expanded clones.

DNA: TGTGCCAGCAGTCTAGCTAATGAGCAGTTCTTC
CDR3: CASSLANEQFF
D: NA
V: TRBV6-1
size: NA
J: TRBJ2-1

DNA: TGTGCCAGCAGTGGGCAGATGAACAGCGAAGCTTTCTTT
CDR3: CASSGQMNSEAFF
D: NA
V: TRBV2
size: NA
J: TRBJ1-1

DNA: TGTGCCAGCACCCAAAATCAGGGGGCGAGCTACGAGCAGTACTTC
CDR3: CASTQNQGASYEQYF
D: TRBD1
V: TRBV27
size: NA
J: TRBJ2-7

DNA: TGTGCCAGCGTACCACAGGGGTATGGCTACACCTTC
CDR3: CASVPQGYGYTF
D: TRBD1
V: TRBV28
size: few
J: TRBJ1-2

DNA: TGCAGCGTTGAAGACTGGAGCTATGGCTACACCTTC
CDR3: CSVEDWSYGYTF
D: NA
V: TRBV29-1
size: NA
J: TRBJ1-2

DNA: TGTGCCAGCAGCATCAGAGGGGGCGGGGCCTCCTACGAGCAGTACTTC
CDR3: CASSIRGGGASYEQYF
D: NA
V: TRBV27
size: NA
J: TRBJ2-7

DNA: TGTGCCACCCGGACACCGTCGGGTCTCGAGCAGTACTTC
CDR3: CATRTPSGLEQYF
D: NA
V: TRBV28
size: medium-sized
J: TRBJ2-7

DNA: TGCGCCAGCAGCCAAGTCCGGGGCGAAGCTTTCTTT
CDR3: CASSQVRGEAFF
D: NA
V: TRBV4-1
size: NA
J: TRBJ1-1

DNA: TGTGCCAGCTCACCGGAGAGCGAGCAGTACTTC
CDR3: CASSPESEQYF
D: NA
V: TRBV18
size: many
J: TRBJ2-7

DNA: TGTAGTGCTTCTCGCTGGAGTCTTCTGAATGAGCAGTTCTTC
CDR3: CSASRWSLLNEQFF
D: NA
V: TRBV20-1
size: NA
J: TRBJ2-1

DNA: TGTGCCAGCAGCCAAGTTGGGGGGACTGAAGCTTTCTTT
CDR3: CASSQVGGTEAFF
D: NA
V: TRBV7-2
size: NA
J: TRBJ1-1

DNA: TGCAGTGCTAGCAGGGGAAATTCACCCCTACACTTT
CDR3: CSASRGNSPLHF
D: NA
V: TRBV20-1
size: NA
J: TRBJ1-6

DNA: TGTGCCATCCTCGGGACAGAGGACTATGAGCAGTTCTTC
CDR3: CAILGTEDYEQFF
D: TRBD1
V: TRBV10-3
size: NA
J: TRBJ2-1

DNA: TGTGCCAGCATGGGGCAGTCCTACGAGCAGTACTTC
CDR3: CASMGQSYEQYF
D: NA
V: TRBV12-3/TRBV12-4
size: NA
J: TRBJ2-7

DNA: TGTGCCAGCAGTTATGGGGGGCCCACTAACTATGGATACACCTTC
CDR3: CASSYGGPTNYGYTF
D: NA
V: TRBV6-5
size: NA
J: TRBJ1-2

DNA: TGTGCTAGAGATTACCGGGGGCCGATGAACACTGAAGCTTTCTTT
CDR3: CARDYRGPMNTEAFF
D: NA
V: TRBV28
size: NA
J: TRBJ1-1

DNA: TGTGCCAGCAGTGAAACAGGGATACCTAACTATGGCTACACCTTC
CDR3: CASSETGIPNYGYTF
D: NA
V: TRBV2
size: medium-sized
J: TRBJ1-2

DNA: TGTGCCAGCAGTTCACGGGACAGGGATTGGGATGAGCAGTTCTTC
CDR3: CASSSRDRDWDEQFF
D: TRBD1
V: TRBV27
size: medium-sized
J: TRBJ2-1

DNA: TGTGCCAGCAGTGAAAGGATTGGGAATCAGCCCCAGCATTTT
CDR3: CASSERIGNQPQHF
D: NA
V: TRBV6-1
size: NA
J: TRBJ1-5

DNA: TGTGCCAGCAGGGAGGGGGGCTCCTACAATGAGCAGTTCTTC
CDR3: CASREGGSYNEQFF
D: NA
V: TRBV6-1
size: medium-sized
J: TRBJ2-1

DNA: TGCGCCAGCAGCCAAGATTCCGGGAACCCCTACGAGCGGTACTTC
CDR3: CASSQDSGNPYERYF
D: NA
V: TRBV4-1
size: NA
J: TRBJ2-7

DNA: TGTGCCAGCAGCTTAGCGGGAGCCGAGAGATACACCGGGGAGCTGTTTTTT
CDR3: CASSLAGAERYTGELFF
D: NA
V: TRBV7-6
size: NA
J: TRBJ2-2

DNA: TGTGCCAGCAGCTTGGCCGCCCCGGCAGGGGGATACGAGCAGTACTTC
CDR3: CASSLAAPAGGYEQYF
D: TRBD1
V: TRBV5-4
size: NA
J: TRBJ2-7

DNA: TGTGCCAGCATCAAAGGGGGGGGGGCCTACAATGAGCAGTTCTTC
CDR3: CASIKGGGAYNEQFF
D: NA
V: TRBV6-1
size: medium-sized
J: TRBJ2-1

DNA: TGTGCCAGCAGCCCACGGACAGCCACTGAAGCTTTCTTT
CDR3: CASSPRTATEAFF
D: NA
V: TRBV27
size: once
J: TRBJ1-1

DNA: TGTGCCAGCAGCTTGGTGGGACAGGGGAACACTGAAGCTTTCTTT
CDR3: CASSLVGQGNTEAFF
D: TRBD1
V: TRBV7-9
size: NA
J: TRBJ1-1

DNA: TGCAGTGCTAGAGATATTGGGACTAGCGGCTCCTACGAGCAGTACTTC
CDR3: CSARDIGTSGSYEQYF
D: TRBD2
V: TRBV20-1
size: few
J: TRBJ2-7

DNA: TGTGCCAGCAGCCAAGCCGGATCGGGTAGCAATCAGCCCCAGCATTTT
CDR3: CASSQAGSGSNQPQHF
D: NA
V: TRBV4-2
size: medium-sized
J: TRBJ1-5

DNA: TGTGCCAGCAGTTCCGGACTCCTGAACACTGAAGCTTTCTTT
CDR3: CASSSGLLNTEAFF
D: NA
V: TRBV27
size: NA
J: TRBJ1-1

DNA: TGTGCCAGCAGCTCTGGAGGCAGCTCCTACAATGAGCAGTTCTTC
CDR3: CASSSGGSSYNEQFF
D: NA
V: TRBV3-1
size: many
J: TRBJ2-1

DNA: TGTGCCAGCAGCTTAAGGGCGGCTGGGGACACCGGGGAGCTGTTTTTT
CDR3: CASSLRAAGDTGELFF
D: NA
V: TRBV7-9
size: many
J: TRBJ2-2

DNA: TGCGCCAGCAGCCAGGGTCCCCACACTGAAGCTTTCTTT
CDR3: CASSQGPHTEAFF
D: NA
V: TRBV4-1
size: NA
J: TRBJ1-1

DNA: TGCAGTGCTAGGCCGGGCACAGATACGCAGTATTTT
CDR3: CSARPGTDTQYF
D: NA
V: TRBV20-1
size: NA
J: TRBJ2-3

DNA: TGTGCCAGCAGTCCGCACACCGGGACAGGGGCGGAGACCCAGTACTTC
CDR3: CASSPHTGTGAETQYF
D: TRBD1
V: TRBV28
size: medium-sized
J: TRBJ2-5

DNA: TGCAGTGCTAGCGGACAGCCTGATCAGCCCCAGCATTTT
CDR3: CSASGQPDQPQHF
D: NA
V: TRBV20-1
size: medium-sized
J: TRBJ1-5

DNA: TGCGCCAGCAGTGAGTTACCGGGCATTCAGTACTTC
CDR3: CASSELPGIQYF
D: NA
V: TRBV10-1
size: many
J: TRBJ2-4

DNA: TGTGCCGGCAGTATCCTGGCGGGGGGGCCTGGCTACACCTTC
CDR3: CAGSILAGGPGYTF
D: NA
V: TRBV27
size: NA
J: TRBJ1-2

DNA: TGTGCCAGCAGCTTAGGGCCGACCGGGACAGGGGGCGGAACGCAGTACTTC
CDR3: CASSLGPTGTGGGTQYF
D: TRBD1
V: TRBV7-2
size: many
J: TRBJ2-7

DNA: TGCGCCAGCAGCTTGGTTCCCGGAGATGTCTACGAGCAGTACTTC
CDR3: CASSLVPGDVYEQYF
D: NA
V: TRBV5-1
size: many
J: TRBJ2-7

DNA: TGTGCCAGCAGTTTACGCACTTACGGGACTAGCGGGACCGGAGATACGCAGTATTTT
CDR3: CASSLRTYGTSGTGDTQYF
D: TRBD2
V: TRBV28
size: many
J: TRBJ2-3

DNA: TGCAGTGCTCCCACTAGCGGGAACACCGGGGAGCTGTTTTTT
CDR3: CSAPTSGNTGELFF
D: TRBD2
V: TRBV20-1
size: NA
J: TRBJ2-2

DNA: TGTGCCAGCAGCTCAGATGGGAACACTGAAGCTTTCTTT
CDR3: CASSSDGNTEAFF
D: NA
V: TRBV7-2
size: NA
J: TRBJ1-1

DNA: TGTGCCAGCTCACCCTCGGAGGGACCCCTCCACTTT
CDR3: CASSPSEGPLHF
D: NA
V: TRBV18
size: many
J: TRBJ1-6

DNA: TGTGCCAGCAGTTTCACTATTACTTCACCCCTCCCCTTT
CDR3: CASSFTITSPLPF
D: NA
V: TRBV28
size: NA
J: TRBJ1-6

DNA: TGTGCCAGCTCTGCGGGACCAAACTACAATGAGCAGTTCTTC
CDR3: CASSAGPNYNEQFF
D: NA
V: TRBV2
size: many
J: TRBJ2-1

DNA: TGTGCCATAAGTGACAGCGTGGCTTCCATCGAGCAGTACTTC
CDR3: CAISDSVASIEQYF
D: NA
V: TRBV10-3
size: NA
J: TRBJ2-7

DNA: TGTGCCAGCAGTACGGGGGCTGGGTATGGCTACACCTTC
CDR3: CASSTGAGYGYTF
D: NA
V: TRBV27
size: NA
J: TRBJ1-2

DNA: TGTGCCAGCAGCTTCGGCGGGAGTGTCGCCGAGCAGTACTTC
CDR3: CASSFGGSVAEQYF
D: TRBD2
V: TRBV7-2
size: few
J: TRBJ2-7

DNA: TGTGCCAGCAGCTTGACCGGGACAGTTTTGAGGCAGTACTTC
CDR3: CASSLTGTVLRQYF
D: TRBD1
V: TRBV11-1
size: many
J: TRBJ2-7